This TCR beta chain was retrieved from a study of T cell responses to AZD1222 COVID-19 vaccine. Assay: immunoSEQ multiplex PCR; the TCRdb copy retains only in-frame clones and omits some. The sample yields some 150,000 clones, 85% to 95% seen once. As to this clone: Antigen unknown.

Findings and limits, study-wide: Donors were mostly white British, more females; clonal diversity possibly underestimated. Nearly half of unique spike-specific TCRs reportedly avoided B.1.351 and B.1.1.7 mutated regions.

V gave up 0 bases and J gave up 5 bases, with 10 bases separating them. This CDR3 contains 14 residues. Germline CDR1 reads KGHSH; CDR2 reads LQKENI. This clonotype was sampled from an adult in good health. This specimen consisted of peripheral blood, obtained on day 0 of AZD1222 vaccination. The chain is built from TRBV18 and TRBJ1-1; the D is unclear. CDR3 region: CASSPPSGSTEAFF. The CDR3 DNA reads as TGTGCCAGCTCACCACCGTCGGGGTCGACTGAAGCTTTCTTT. The full variable domain, with the rest looked up from reference TRBV18 and TRBJ1-1, is NAGVMQNPRHLVRRRGQEARLRCSPMKGHSHVYWYRQLPEEGLKFMVYLQKENIIDESGMPKERFSAEFPKEGPSILRIQQVVRGDSAAYFCASSPPSGSTEAFFGQGTRLTVV.